The clone carrying this TCR beta chain was counted a single time. Its antigen remains unidentified. The data were obtained in a study of T cell responses to AZD1222 COVID-19 vaccine. Study-wide findings and caveats: Spike as a whole was targeted by vaccine-associated CD4 TCRs, dominant at 160-218 and 743-854. Donors were chiefly white British, with a greater number of females, and clonal diversity was perhaps underestimated.

Produced via immunoSEQ multiplex PCR; TCRdb's table is partial and in-frame only. The sample contains about 75,000 clones, roughly 84% of which appear only once. The CDR3 loop spans 15 amino acids. V lost 1 base, J lost 0 bases, and 9 bases lay in between. Germline V CDR1 and CDR2: SGHTA, FQGTGA. This clonotype originated in an adult who received the AZD1222 COVID-19 vaccine. The sequences come from peripheral blood, collected 28 days after the second AZD1222 dose. This chain uses TRBV7-3 with TRBJ1-2, with D unclear. This CDR3 reads CASSLMSLANYGYTF. The CDR3 DNA follows: TGTGCCAGCAGCTTAATGTCATTGGCTAACTATGGCTACACCTTC.